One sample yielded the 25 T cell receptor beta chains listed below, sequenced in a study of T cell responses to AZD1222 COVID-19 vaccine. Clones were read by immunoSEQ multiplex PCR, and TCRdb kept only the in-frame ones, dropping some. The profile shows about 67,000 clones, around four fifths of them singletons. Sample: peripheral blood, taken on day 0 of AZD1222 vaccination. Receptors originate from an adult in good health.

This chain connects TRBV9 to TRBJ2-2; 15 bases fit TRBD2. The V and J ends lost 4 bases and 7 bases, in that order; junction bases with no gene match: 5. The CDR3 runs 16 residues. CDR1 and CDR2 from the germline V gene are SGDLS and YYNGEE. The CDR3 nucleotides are TGTGCCAGCAGCCCAGGGACTAGCGGGAGGAACGGGGAGCTGTTTTTT. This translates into CASSPGTSGRNGELFF. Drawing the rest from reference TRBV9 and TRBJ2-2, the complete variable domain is DSGVTQTPKHLITATGQRVTLRCSPRSGDLSVYWYQQSLDQGLQFLIQYYNGEERAKGNILERFSAQQFPDLHSELNLSSLELGDSALYFCASSPGTSGRNGELFFGEGSRLTVL.

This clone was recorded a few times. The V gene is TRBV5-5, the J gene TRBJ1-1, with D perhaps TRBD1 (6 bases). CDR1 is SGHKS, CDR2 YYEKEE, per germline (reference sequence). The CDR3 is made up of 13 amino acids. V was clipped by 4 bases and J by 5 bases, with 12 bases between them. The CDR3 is CASSPGAETEAFF. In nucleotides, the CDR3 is TGTGCCAGCAGCCCAGGGGCGGAGACTGAAGCTTTCTTT. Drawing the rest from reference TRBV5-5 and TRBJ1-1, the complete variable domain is DAGVTQSPTHLIKTRGQQVTLRCSPISGHKSVSWYQQVLGQGPQFIFQYYEKEERGRGNFPDRFSARQFPNYSSELNVNALLLGDSALYLCASSPGAETEAFFGQGTRLTVV.

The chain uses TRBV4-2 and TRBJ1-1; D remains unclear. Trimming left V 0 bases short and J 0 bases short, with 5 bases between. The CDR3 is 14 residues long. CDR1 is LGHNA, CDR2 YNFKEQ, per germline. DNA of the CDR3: TGTGCCAGCAGCCAAGATCCCGTGAACACTGAAGCTTTCTTT. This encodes CASSQDPVNTEAFF.

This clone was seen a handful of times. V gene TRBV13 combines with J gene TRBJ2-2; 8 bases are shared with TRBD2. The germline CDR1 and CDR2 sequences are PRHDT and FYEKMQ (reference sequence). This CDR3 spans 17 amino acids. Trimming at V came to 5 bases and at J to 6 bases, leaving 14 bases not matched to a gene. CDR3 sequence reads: CASSAERAGDFSGELFF. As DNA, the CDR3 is TGTGCCAGCAGCGCCGAAAGAGCGGGAGATTTCTCCGGGGAGCTGTTTTTT.

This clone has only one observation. CDR3 in amino acids: CASSPSGRGGEQYF. CDR3 sequence (DNA): TGTGCCAGCTCACCCTCCGGCAGGGGCGGAGAGCAGTACTTC. The chain has TRBV18 and TRBJ2-7; D possibly corresponds to TRBD1 (6 bases). The ends were cut back, 3 bases at V and 7 bases at J, with 16 bases in the middle. Per germline, CDR1 KGHSH and CDR2 LQKENI. The CDR3 runs 14 residues.

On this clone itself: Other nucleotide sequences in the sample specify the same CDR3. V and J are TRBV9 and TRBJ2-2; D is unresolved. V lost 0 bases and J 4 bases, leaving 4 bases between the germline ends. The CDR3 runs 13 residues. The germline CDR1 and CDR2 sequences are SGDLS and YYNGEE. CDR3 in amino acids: CASSVGGTGELFF. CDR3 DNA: TGTGCCAGCAGCGTAGGTGGCACCGGGGAGCTGTTTTTT.

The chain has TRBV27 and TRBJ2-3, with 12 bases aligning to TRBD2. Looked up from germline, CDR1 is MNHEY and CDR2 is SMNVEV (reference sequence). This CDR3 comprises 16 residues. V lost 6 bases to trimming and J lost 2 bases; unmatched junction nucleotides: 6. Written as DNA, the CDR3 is TGTGCCAGCAGGCTACTAGCGGGGGGTCACACAGATACGCAGTATTTT. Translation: CASRLLAGGHTDTQYF.

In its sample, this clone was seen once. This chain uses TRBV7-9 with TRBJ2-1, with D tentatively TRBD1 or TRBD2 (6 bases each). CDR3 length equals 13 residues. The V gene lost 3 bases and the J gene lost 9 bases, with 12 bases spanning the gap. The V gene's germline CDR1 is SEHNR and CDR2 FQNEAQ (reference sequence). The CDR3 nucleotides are TGTGCCAGCAGCTTCCCGGGGGCCAGTGAGCAGTTCTTC. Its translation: CASSFPGASEQFF.

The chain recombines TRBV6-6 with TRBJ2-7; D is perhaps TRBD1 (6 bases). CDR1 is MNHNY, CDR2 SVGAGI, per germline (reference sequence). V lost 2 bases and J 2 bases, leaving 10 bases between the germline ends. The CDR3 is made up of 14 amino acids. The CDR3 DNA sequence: TGTGCCAGCAGTTACAGGGGGTTCCCCTACGAGCAGTACTTC. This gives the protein CASSYRGFPYEQYF.

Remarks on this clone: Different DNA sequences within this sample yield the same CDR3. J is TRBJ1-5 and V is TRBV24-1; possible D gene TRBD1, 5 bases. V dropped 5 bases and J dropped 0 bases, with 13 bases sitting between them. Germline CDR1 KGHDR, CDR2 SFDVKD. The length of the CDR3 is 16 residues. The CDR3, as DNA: TGTGCCACCAGTGTCGGGCGGGGGGATAGCAATCAGCCCCAGCATTTT. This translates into CATSVGRGDSNQPQHF.

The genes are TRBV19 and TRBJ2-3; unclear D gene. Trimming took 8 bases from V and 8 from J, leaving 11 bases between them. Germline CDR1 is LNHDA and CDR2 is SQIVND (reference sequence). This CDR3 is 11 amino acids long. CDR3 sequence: CASGTSSTQYF. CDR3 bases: TGTGCCAGTGGCACCTCGAGTACGCAGTATTTT.

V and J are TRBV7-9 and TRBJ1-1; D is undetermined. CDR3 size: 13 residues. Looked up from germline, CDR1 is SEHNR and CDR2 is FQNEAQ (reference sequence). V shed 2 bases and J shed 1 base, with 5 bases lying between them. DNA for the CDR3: TGTGCCAGCAGCTTAACCGGGAACACTGAAGCTTTCTTT. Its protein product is CASSLTGNTEAFF.

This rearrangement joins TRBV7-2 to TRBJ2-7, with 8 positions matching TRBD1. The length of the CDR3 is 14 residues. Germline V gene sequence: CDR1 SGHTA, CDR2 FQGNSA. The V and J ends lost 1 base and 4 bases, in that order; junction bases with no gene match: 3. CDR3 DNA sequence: TGTGCCAGCAGCTTAGGCAGGGGGCAATACGAGCAGTACTTC. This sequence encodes CASSLGRGQYEQYF.

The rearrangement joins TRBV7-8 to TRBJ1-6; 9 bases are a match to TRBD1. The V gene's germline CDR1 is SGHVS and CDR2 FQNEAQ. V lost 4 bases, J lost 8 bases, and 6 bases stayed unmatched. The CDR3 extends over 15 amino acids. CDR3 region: CASSSRQGGDSPLHF. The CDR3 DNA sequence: TGTGCCAGCAGCTCTAGACAGGGGGGGGATTCACCCCTCCACTTT.

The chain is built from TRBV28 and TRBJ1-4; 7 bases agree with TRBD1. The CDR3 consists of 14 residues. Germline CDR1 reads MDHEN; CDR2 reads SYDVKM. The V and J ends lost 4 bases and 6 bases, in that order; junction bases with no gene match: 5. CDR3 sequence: CASSSGQMHEKLFF. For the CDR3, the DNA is TGTGCCAGCAGTTCGGGACAGATGCATGAAAAACTGTTTTTT.

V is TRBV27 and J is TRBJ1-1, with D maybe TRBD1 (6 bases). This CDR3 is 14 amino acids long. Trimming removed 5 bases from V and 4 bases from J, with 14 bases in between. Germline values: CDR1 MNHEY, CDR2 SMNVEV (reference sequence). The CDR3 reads CASSPWGGGTEAFF. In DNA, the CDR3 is TGTGCCAGCAGTCCCTGGGGGGGCGGCACTGAAGCTTTCTTT.

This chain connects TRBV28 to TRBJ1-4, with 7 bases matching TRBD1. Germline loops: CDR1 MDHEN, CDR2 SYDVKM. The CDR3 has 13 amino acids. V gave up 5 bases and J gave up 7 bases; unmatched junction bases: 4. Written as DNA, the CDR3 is TGTGCCAGCAGTCCCGGACAGGCTGAAAAACTGTTTTTT. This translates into CASSPGQAEKLFF.

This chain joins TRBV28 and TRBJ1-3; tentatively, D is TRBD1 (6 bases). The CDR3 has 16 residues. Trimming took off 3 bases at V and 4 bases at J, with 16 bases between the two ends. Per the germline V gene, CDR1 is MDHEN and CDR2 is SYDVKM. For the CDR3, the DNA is TGTGCCAGCAGTTTGGCGGACAGCGGTATCGGAAACACCATATATTTT. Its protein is CASSLADSGIGNTIYF.

In DNA, the CDR3 is TGTGCCAGCAGTTGCGGCGGGGGGGCCGCCGGGGAGCTGTTTTTT. Residues: CASSCGGGAAGELFF. This sequence joins TRBV28 and TRBJ2-2; 9 nucleotides align to TRBD2. Looked up from germline, CDR1 is MDHEN and CDR2 is SYDVKM. The junction had 6 bases not matched to a gene; V was cut back by 4 bases and J by 6 bases. There are 15 residues in the CDR3.

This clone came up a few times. The CDR3 spells CAWRVDSFRSTEAFF. CDR3 nucleotides: TGTGCCTGGAGGGTTGACAGTTTTAGGTCCACTGAAGCTTTCTTT. The chain carries TRBV30 and TRBJ1-1; possibly TRBD1 for D (5 bases). The CDR3 totals 15 residues. The V end was cut by 3 bases, the J end by 4 bases, with 18 bases between. The germline gives CDR1 GTSNPN, CDR2 SVGIG (reference sequence).

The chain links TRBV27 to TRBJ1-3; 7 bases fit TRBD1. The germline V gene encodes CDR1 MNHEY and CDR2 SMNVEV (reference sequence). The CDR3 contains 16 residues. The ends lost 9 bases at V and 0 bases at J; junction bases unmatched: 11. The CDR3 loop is CASGRQGPFSGNTIYF. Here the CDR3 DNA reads TGTGCCAGTGGGCGACAGGGACCATTCTCTGGAAACACCATATATTTT.

CDR3 sequence: CASSRMTGFDEQYF. The CDR3 DNA reads as TGCGCCAGCAGCCGCATGACAGGGTTCGACGAGCAGTACTTC. This chain uses TRBV4-3 with TRBJ2-7, with 7 positions matching TRBD1. Germline values: CDR1 LGHNA, CDR2 YSLEER. Unmatched junction bases numbered 8, after V lost 4 bases and J lost 5 bases. The CDR3 is 14 residues long.

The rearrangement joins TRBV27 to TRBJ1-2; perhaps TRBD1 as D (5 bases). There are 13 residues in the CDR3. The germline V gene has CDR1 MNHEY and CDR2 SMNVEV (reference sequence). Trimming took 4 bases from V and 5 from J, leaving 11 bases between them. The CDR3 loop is CASSSRGGYGYTF. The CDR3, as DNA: TGTGCCAGCAGTTCCCGGGGCGGGTATGGCTACACCTTC.

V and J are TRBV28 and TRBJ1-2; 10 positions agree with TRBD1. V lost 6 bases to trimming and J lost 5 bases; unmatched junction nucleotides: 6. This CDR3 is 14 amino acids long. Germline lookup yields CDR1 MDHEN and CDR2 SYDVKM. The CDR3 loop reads CASSTTGGIYGYTF. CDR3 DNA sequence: TGTGCCAGCAGCACGACAGGGGGCATATATGGCTACACCTTC.

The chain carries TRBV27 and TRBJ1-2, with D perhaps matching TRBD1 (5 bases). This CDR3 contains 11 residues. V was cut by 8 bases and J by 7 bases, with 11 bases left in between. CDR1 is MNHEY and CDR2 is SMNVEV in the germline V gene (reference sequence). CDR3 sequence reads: CASGHLGGYTF. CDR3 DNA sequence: TGTGCCAGCGGACATCTCGGTGGCTACACCTTC.